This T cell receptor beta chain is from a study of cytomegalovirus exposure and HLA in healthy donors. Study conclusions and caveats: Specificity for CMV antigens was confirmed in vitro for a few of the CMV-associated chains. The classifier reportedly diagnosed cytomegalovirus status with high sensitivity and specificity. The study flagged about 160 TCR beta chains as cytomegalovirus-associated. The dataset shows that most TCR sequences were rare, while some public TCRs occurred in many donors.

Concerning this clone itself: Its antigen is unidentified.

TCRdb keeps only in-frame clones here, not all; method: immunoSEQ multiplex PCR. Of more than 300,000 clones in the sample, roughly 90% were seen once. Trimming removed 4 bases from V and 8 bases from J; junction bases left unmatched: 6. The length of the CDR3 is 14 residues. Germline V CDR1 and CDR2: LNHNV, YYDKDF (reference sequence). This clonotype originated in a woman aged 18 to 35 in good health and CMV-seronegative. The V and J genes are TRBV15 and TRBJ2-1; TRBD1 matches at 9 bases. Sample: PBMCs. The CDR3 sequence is CATSTQGARDEQFF. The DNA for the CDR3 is TGTGCCACCAGCACACAGGGGGCGCGGGATGAGCAGTTCTTC.